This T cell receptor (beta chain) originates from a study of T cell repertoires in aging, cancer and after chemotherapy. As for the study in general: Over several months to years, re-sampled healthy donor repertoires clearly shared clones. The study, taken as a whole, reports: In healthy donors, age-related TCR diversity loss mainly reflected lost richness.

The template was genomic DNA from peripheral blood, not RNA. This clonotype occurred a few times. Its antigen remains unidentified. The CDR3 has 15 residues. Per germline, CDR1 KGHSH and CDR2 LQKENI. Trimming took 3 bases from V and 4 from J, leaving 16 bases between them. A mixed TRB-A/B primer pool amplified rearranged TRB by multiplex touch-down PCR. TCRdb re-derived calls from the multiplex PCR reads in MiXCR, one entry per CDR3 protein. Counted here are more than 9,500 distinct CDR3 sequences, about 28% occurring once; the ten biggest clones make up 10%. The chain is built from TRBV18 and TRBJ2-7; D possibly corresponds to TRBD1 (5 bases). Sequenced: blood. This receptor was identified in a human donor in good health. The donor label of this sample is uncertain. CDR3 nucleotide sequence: TGTGCCAGCTCACCCCCAGGGTTGTATGGGTACGAGCAGTACTTC. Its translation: CASSPPGLYGYEQYF. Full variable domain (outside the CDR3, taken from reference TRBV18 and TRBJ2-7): NAGVMQNPRHLVRRRGQEARLRCSPMKGHSHVYWYRQLPEEGLKFMVYLQKENIIDESGMPKERFSAEFPKEGPSILRIQQVVRGDSAAYFCASSPPGLYGYEQYFGPGTRLTVT.